The next 25 T cell receptor beta chains were all read from a single sample in a study of identifying expanded T cells in peripheral blood. The assay was immunoSEQ multiplex PCR, and TCRdb's table has in-frame clones only and misses some. Of 75,000 to 95,000 clones detected, roughly 89% appear once; the ten largest clones hold roughly 7.3%. Sequencing used blood. These receptors were collected from a person aged 18 to 70 in good health.

V and J are TRBV1 and TRBJ1-1; no DNA check was done on the table's D call, TRBD1. TRBV1 is listed as a pseudogene. The CDR3 spans 19 residues. The CDR3 nucleotides read TGCACCAGCAGCTCCCACCCCCCCAGATCATATCTCCAGAACACTGAAGCTTTCTTT. Its translation: CTSSSHPPRSYLQNTEAFF.

The chain couples TRBV7-8 to TRBJ2-1; 8 nucleotides line up with TRBD1. This CDR3 spans 14 amino acids. Germline V gene lookup returns CDR1 SGHVS and CDR2 FQNEAQ. V was pared by 1 base and J by 12 bases, with 8 bases of the junction left unmatched. The CDR3 reads CASSLGDRIYGQFF. CDR3 nucleotides: TGTGCCAGCAGCTTAGGGGACAGGATCTATGGGCAGTTCTTC.

The chain carries TRBV6-1 and TRBJ2-1, with 10 bases lining up with TRBD2. The CDR3 sequence is 16 residues long. The V gene end was trimmed by 2 bases and the J gene end by 1 base; junction bases not matched to a gene: 2. The V gene's germline CDR1 is MNHNS and CDR2 SASEGT. The chain's CDR3 is CASSEPAGGSYNEQFF. DNA of the CDR3: TGTGCCAGCAGTGAACCAGCGGGAGGGTCCTACAATGAGCAGTTCTTC.

This clone was seen more than once but under ten times. The CDR3 is CAWSVSANTEAFF. CDR3 DNA sequence: TGTGCCTGGAGTGTTTCTGCGAACACTGAAGCTTTCTTT. J is TRBJ1-1 and V is TRBV30; D ambiguous. The CDR3 is 13 amino acids. Germline V CDR1 and CDR2: GTSNPN, SVGIG (reference sequence). V was trimmed by 0 bases and J by 1 base, leaving 6 bases between them.

The J gene is TRBJ1-5, the V gene TRBV19; D uncertain. The CDR3 covers 16 residues. The germline V gene has CDR1 LNHDA and CDR2 SQIVND (reference sequence). V was trimmed by 3 bases and J by 0 bases, leaving 12 bases between them. Here the CDR3 reads CASSISSDYSNQPQHF. CDR3 DNA sequence: TGTGCCAGTAGTATCTCTTCCGATTATAGCAATCAGCCCCAGCATTTT.

The chain combines TRBV19 with TRBJ2-5; TRBD1 is a possible D gene (5 bases). Germline loops: CDR1 LNHDA, CDR2 SQIVND (reference sequence). This CDR3 has 14 residues. With 1 base removed from V and 2 bases from J, the gap between germline ends came to 8 bases. CDR3 sequence (DNA): TGTGCCAGTAGTATAGGAACAGGTCAAGAGACCCAGTACTTC. This encodes CASSIGTGQETQYF. Full variable domain (missing parts from reference TRBV19 and TRBJ2-5): DGGITQSPKYLFRKEGQNVTLSCEQNLNHDAMYWYRQDPGQGLRLIYYSQIVNDFQKGDIAEGYSVSREKKESFPLTVTSAQKNPTAFYLCASSIGTGQETQYFGPGTRLLVL.

The rearrangement links TRBV10-3 to TRBJ1-3, with 7 bases that match TRBD1. The CDR3 consists of 12 residues. The germline V gene encodes CDR1 ENHRY and CDR2 SYGVKD. V dropped 9 bases and J dropped 5; count of bases not matched to a gene: 4. CDR3 sequence (DNA): TGTGCCATGGAGGGACAGCGAAACACCATATATTTT. It is translated as CAMEGQRNTIYF.

CDR3 amino acids: CASTPLDKLNTGELFF. The CDR3 coding sequence is TGTGCCAGCACCCCATTAGACAAGCTGAACACCGGGGAGCTGTTTTTT. V is TRBV7-8 and J is TRBJ2-2; D is undetermined. The length of the CDR3 is 16 residues. V lost 7 bases and J 1 base, leaving 16 bases between the germline ends. The V gene's germline CDR1 is SGHVS and CDR2 FQNEAQ.

The chain is built from TRBV5-1 and TRBJ2-1; TRBD2 matches at 10 bases. CDR1 and CDR2 (germline): SGHRS, YFSETQ. Unmatched junction bases numbered 3, after V lost 0 bases and J lost 3 bases. CDR3 length: 16 residues. DNA for the CDR3: TGCGCCAGCAGCTTGGCCCCTAGCGGGAGCTACAATGAGCAGTTCTTC. Translation gives CASSLAPSGSYNEQFF.

The chain couples TRBV6-6 to TRBJ2-7; 10 bases are shared with TRBD1. V was clipped by 2 bases and J by 5 bases; unmatched bases: 9. The germline V gene encodes CDR1 MNHNY and CDR2 SVGAGI (reference sequence). The CDR3 has 16 residues. In DNA, the CDR3 is TGTGCCAGCAGTTACGTCGCGGGACAGGGGAGCGACGAGCAGTACTTC. Its translation is CASSYVAGQGSDEQYF.

The genes are TRBV4-1 and TRBJ2-7; D is uncertain. The germline V gene has CDR1 MGHRA and CDR2 YSYEKL. With 1 base removed from V and 0 bases from J, the gap between germline ends came to 13 bases. The CDR3 consists of 16 residues. CDR3 sequence reads: CASSQGPRVHSYEQYF. The CDR3 region has the DNA TGCGCCAGCAGCCAAGGGCCAAGGGTCCACTCCTACGAGCAGTACTTC.

The chain employs TRBV30 and TRBJ1-3; D not resolved. The V end was cut by 4 bases, the J end by 1 base, with 14 bases between. From germline, CDR1 is GTSNPN and CDR2 SVGIG (reference sequence). This CDR3 has 15 residues. In DNA form, the CDR3 reads TGTGCCTGGAATCTAGGAACTAGGTCTGGAAACACCATATATTTT. This translates into CAWNLGTRSGNTIYF. The full variable domain, completed using reference TRBV30 and TRBJ1-3, is SQTIHQWPATLVQPVGSPLSLECTVEGTSNPNLYWYRQAAGRGLQLLFYSVGIGQISSEVPQNLSASRPQDRQFILSSKKLLLSDSGFYLCAWNLGTRSGNTIYFGEGSWLTVV.

The rearrangement uses TRBV9 and TRBJ2-7; maybe TRBD2 (6 bases). V was clipped by 0 bases and J by 2 bases, with 12 bases between them. CDR3 length equals 15 residues. Germline V gene data show CDR1 as SGDLS and CDR2 as YYNGEE. The CDR3, as DNA: TGTGCCAGCAGCGTAGATCCCGGGAGTCCCTACGAGCAGTACTTC. It translates to CASSVDPGSPYEQYF.

This sequence joins TRBV10-1 and TRBJ2-4; D might be TRBD2 (6 bases). Germline CDR1 WNHNN, CDR2 SYGVQD (reference sequence). The CDR3 length is 13 residues. Trimming removed 0 bases from V and 7 bases from J, with 7 bases in between. The CDR3 sequence is CASSESGGNIQYF. The CDR3 DNA follows: TGCGCCAGCAGTGAGTCCGGGGGTAACATTCAGTACTTC.

V gene TRBV11-2 combines with J gene TRBJ2-5, with 11 bases fitting TRBD2. The CDR3 consists of 14 residues. V shed 5 bases, J shed 5 bases, and the junction held 4 bases outside the gene matches. Germline lookup yields CDR1 SGHAT and CDR2 FQNNGV. The CDR3 loop reads CASSTSSGGETQYF. Written as DNA, the CDR3 is TGTGCCAGCAGCACCTCTAGCGGGGGGGAGACCCAGTACTTC.

J is TRBJ1-1 and V is TRBV18; D ambiguous. The germline V gene has CDR1 KGHSH and CDR2 LQKENI. V dropped 2 bases and J dropped 4 bases, with 2 bases sitting between them. The CDR3 spans 11 residues. CDR3 nucleotides: TGTGCCAGCTCACCAGTCACTGAAGCTTTCTTT. It yields the protein CASSPVTEAFF. Looking up the rest from reference TRBV18 and TRBJ1-1 gives the full variable domain: NAGVMQNPRHLVRRRGQEARLRCSPMKGHSHVYWYRQLPEEGLKFMVYLQKENIIDESGMPKERFSAEFPKEGPSILRIQQVVRGDSAAYFCASSPVTEAFFGQGTRLTVV.

The V call is TRBV7-9, the J call TRBJ2-5; 8 nucleotides align to TRBD2. With V trimmed by 5 bases and J by 1 base, 6 bases remained unmatched. Per germline, CDR1 SEHNR and CDR2 FQNEAQ (reference sequence). The CDR3 contains 15 residues. CDR3 protein: CASSVSGKTQETQYF. The CDR3 DNA reads TGTGCCAGCAGCGTTAGCGGGAAGACCCAAGAGACCCAGTACTTC.

This chain links TRBV5-1 with TRBJ2-1, with 8 bases lining up with TRBD2. Per germline, CDR1 SGHRS and CDR2 YFSETQ. J gave up 7 bases and V 5 bases, and 5 bases lay outside the gene matches. The CDR3 totals 13 residues. Here the CDR3 reads CASSLGTRNEQFF. The CDR3 nucleotides are TGCGCCAGCAGTCTGGGGACTAGAAATGAGCAGTTCTTC.

V is TRBV19 and J is TRBJ1-5; maybe TRBD1 (5 bases). Per the germline V gene, CDR1 is LNHDA and CDR2 is SQIVND (reference sequence). Trimming left V 7 bases short and J 4 bases short, with 17 bases between. The CDR3 consists of 15 residues. The CDR3 DNA sequence: TGTGCCAGTACCGAACTGACAGTCCCGAATCAGCCCCAGCATTTT. This gives the protein CASTELTVPNQPQHF.

The rearrangement uses TRBV7-9 and TRBJ1-4; D gene unclear. In germline, CDR1 is SEHNR, CDR2 FQNEAQ (reference sequence). V was clipped by 5 bases and J by 4 bases, with 8 bases between them. The CDR3 extends over 13 amino acids. The CDR3 nucleotides read TGTGCCAGCAGCCCCTACCTTAATGAAAAACTGTTTTTT. This sequence encodes CASSPYLNEKLFF.

To note about this clone: One junction end disagrees with the germline gene, perhaps due to a read error. The chain recombines TRBV11-2 with TRBJ2-1; no firm D call. The germline V gene encodes CDR1 SGHAT and CDR2 FQNNGV. The length of the CDR3 is 11 residues. The CDR3 region has the DNA TGTGCCAGCAGCTTACGGGCGATCAAGGTCTTC. Encoded protein: CASSLRAIKVF.

This clone was found once. The V call is TRBV6-1, the J call TRBJ2-7; D is perhaps TRBD1 (5 bases). The V gene's germline CDR1 is MNHNS and CDR2 SASEGT. The CDR3 runs 12 residues. Trimming took off 3 bases at V and 2 bases at J, with 5 bases between the two ends. The CDR3 spells CASSDRAYEQYF. As DNA, the CDR3 is TGTGCCAGCAGTGACAGGGCCTACGAGCAGTACTTC.

The rearrangement joins TRBV19 to TRBJ2-1, with D perhaps TRBD2 (6 bases). The CDR3 is 14 residues long. CDR1 and CDR2 from the germline V gene are LNHDA and SQIVND (reference sequence). V lost 4 bases and J lost 3, with 10 bases in between. CDR3: CASSTEGLYNEQFF. The DNA of the CDR3 is TGTGCCAGTAGTACGGAGGGCCTCTACAATGAGCAGTTCTTC.

This chain uses TRBV4-2 with TRBJ1-1, with 7 bases fitting TRBD1. V lost 5 bases to trimming and J lost 1 base; unmatched junction nucleotides: 7. Germline V gene sequence: CDR1 LGHNA, CDR2 YNFKEQ. This CDR3 has 15 amino acids. For the CDR3, the DNA is TGTGCCAGCAGCACAAAGGGACAGCCGAACACTGAAGCTTTCTTT. Residues: CASSTKGQPNTEAFF.

The chain has TRBV19 and TRBJ1-4; D is possibly TRBD1 (5 bases). In germline, CDR1 is LNHDA, CDR2 SQIVND (reference sequence). Deletions cut 1 base from V and 8 bases from J, with 14 bases between. The CDR3 has 15 residues. CDR3 protein: CASSIVWTTKEKLFF. The CDR3 nucleotides read TGTGCCAGTAGTATAGTGTGGACAACGAAAGAAAAACTGTTTTTT.